This T cell receptor (beta chain) was obtained from a study of blood T cell repertoires in COVID-19. CDR1 is LNHNV and CDR2 is YYDKDF in the germline V gene (reference sequence). The CDR3 loop spans 14 amino acids. Trimming shortened V by 1 base and J by 2 bases, and 6 bases separated the two germline ends. Assay: immunoSEQ multiplex PCR; the TCRdb copy retains only in-frame clones and omits some. The data hold tens of thousands of clones, with around 84% observed a single time. Source material: peripheral blood. The sequence was collected from a man over 45 with acute or convalescent COVID-19. The gene calls are TRBV15 and TRBJ1-5, with D uncertain. CDR3 amino acids: CATSRVQGNQPQHF. The DNA for the CDR3 is TGTGCCACCAGCAGAGTTCAGGGCAATCAGCCCCAGCATTTT.